This TCR beta chain was retrieved from a study of T cell responses to AZD1222 COVID-19 vaccine. Study-wide results and caveats: Two AZD1222 administrations were followed by greater Spike-specific TCR breadth and depth. Across the whole spike, CD4 TCRs peaked at regions 160-218 and 743-854. Unmutated variant regions are reportedly the target of nearly half of TCRs that are spike-specific.

Germline assignment: CDR1 SEHNR and CDR2 FQNEAQ (reference sequence). The CDR3 has 15 residues. With 1 base removed from V and 3 bases from J, the gap between germline ends came to 12 bases. The assay was immunoSEQ multiplex PCR, and TCRdb's table has in-frame clones only and misses some. The repertoire holds approximately 130,000 clones, with 84% as singletons. Timing groups of about 4 and about 12 weeks for second doses were pooled. As for this clone: Its antigen is unidentified.

The sequencing used peripheral blood, collected 28 days after the second AZD1222 dose. This clonotype was obtained from an adult who received the AZD1222 COVID-19 vaccine. The chain combines TRBV7-9 with TRBJ2-5; D ambiguous. CDR3 coding DNA: TGTGCCAGCAGCTTAGTCGACCTGAGAGAAGAGACCCAGTACTTC. Residues: CASSLVDLREETQYF.